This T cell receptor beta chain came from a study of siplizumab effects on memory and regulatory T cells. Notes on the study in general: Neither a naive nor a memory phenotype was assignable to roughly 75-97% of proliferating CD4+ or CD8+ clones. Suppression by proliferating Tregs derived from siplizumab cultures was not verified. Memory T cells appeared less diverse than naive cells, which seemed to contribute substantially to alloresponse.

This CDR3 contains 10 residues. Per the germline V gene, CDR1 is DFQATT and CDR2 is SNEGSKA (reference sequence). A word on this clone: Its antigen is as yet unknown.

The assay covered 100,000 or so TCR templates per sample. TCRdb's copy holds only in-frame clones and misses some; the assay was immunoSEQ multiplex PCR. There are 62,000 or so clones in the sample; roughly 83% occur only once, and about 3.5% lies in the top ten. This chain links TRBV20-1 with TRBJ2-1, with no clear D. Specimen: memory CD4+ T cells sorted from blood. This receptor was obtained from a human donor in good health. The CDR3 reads CSGVYNEQFF. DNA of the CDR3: TGCTCGGGCGTGTACAATGAGCAGTTCTTC.